The 31 T cell receptor beta chains listed next were all sequenced from one sample in a study of blood T cell repertoires in COVID-19. Generated by immunoSEQ multiplex PCR, the TCRdb table keeps only in-frame clones and is missing some. The data contain 120,000 to 150,000 clones, around 77% of them singletons. Sequences were obtained from peripheral blood. These receptors all stem from a man aged 50-60 years with active or convalescent COVID-19.

The chain carries TRBV20-1 and TRBJ1-2, with a tentative D call TRBD1 (6 bases). Germline loops: CDR1 DFQATT, CDR2 SNEGSKA (reference sequence). The ends were cut back, 3 bases at V and 5 bases at J, with 16 bases in the middle. The CDR3 has 14 residues. The CDR3 bases are TGCAGTGCTAGTTCGCCGACAGGCGCTTATGGCTACACCTTC. Protein sequence: CSASSPTGAYGYTF.

CDR3 nucleotides: TGTGCCAGTAGGGAGACAGGGCCGGGGGAGACCCAGTACTTC. As protein: CASRETGPGETQYF. The gene calls are TRBV19 and TRBJ2-5; 7 nucleotides align to TRBD1. Germline loops: CDR1 LNHDA, CDR2 SQIVND (reference sequence). Trimming removed 6 bases from V and 5 bases from J; junction bases left unmatched: 9. The CDR3 spans 14 residues.

This chain links TRBV6-1 with TRBJ1-2; 9 nucleotides match TRBD1. Germline V gene data show CDR1 as MNHNS and CDR2 as SASEGT. CDR3 size: 14 residues. J was trimmed by 7 bases and V by 2 bases; bases with no gene match: 5. The CDR3 DNA reads TGTGCCAGCAGTGAACTTGGGACAGGGTCTGGCTACACCTTC. Protein product: CASSELGTGSGYTF.

V and J are TRBV27 and TRBJ1-2; the D gene is possibly TRBD1 (5 bases). The CDR3 totals 15 residues. Germline CDR1 reads MNHEY; CDR2 reads SMNVEV (reference sequence). The ends were cut back, 6 bases at V and 0 bases at J, with 14 bases in the middle. CDR3 in DNA: TGTGCCAGCAGCCCAACAGGCTTTCCTAACTATGGCTACACCTTC. Translating it yields CASSPTGFPNYGYTF.

The rearrangement links TRBV9 to TRBJ1-2; 10 bases line up with TRBD1. CDR3 length: 15 amino acids. J was trimmed by 7 bases and V by 4 bases; bases with no gene match: 10. Looked up from germline, CDR1 is SGDLS and CDR2 is YYNGEE. CDR3 nucleotides: TGTGCCAGCAGCCGACAGGGGGCGCGAGGGGGTGGCTACACCTTC. Protein: CASSRQGARGGGYTF. Supplemented by reference TRBV9 and TRBJ1-2, the full variable domain reads DSGVTQTPKHLITATGQRVTLRCSPRSGDLSVYWYQQSLDQGLQFLIQYYNGEERAKGNILERFSAQQFPDLHSELNLSSLELGDSALYFCASSRQGARGGGYTFGSGTRLTVV.

The V and J genes are TRBV5-4 and TRBJ1-2; D gene ambiguous. Germline V gives CDR1 SGHNT, CDR2 YYREEE (reference sequence). V lost 0 bases and J lost 6, with 9 bases in between. The CDR3 runs to 13 residues. CDR3: CASSLVGDDGYTF. The CDR3 nucleotides read TGTGCCAGCAGCTTGGTCGGAGACGATGGCTACACCTTC.

The chain employs TRBV6-5 and TRBJ2-4; no firm D call. The CDR3 extends over 11 amino acids. Germline V CDR1 and CDR2: MNHEY, SVGAGI. Trimming took off 8 bases at V and 13 bases at J, with 15 bases between the two ends. CDR3 sequence (DNA): TGTGCCAGCTTTTCCGGGTTCACGCAGTACTTC. Amino acid sequence: CASFSGFTQYF.

This sequence joins TRBV19 and TRBJ2-5, with 7 positions matching TRBD1. Trimming took 2 bases from V and 2 from J; bases not matched to a gene: 11. The CDR3 covers 17 residues. Germline V lookup: CDR1 LNHDA, CDR2 SQIVND (reference sequence). CDR3 in DNA: TGTGCCAGTAGTATAAATCCCCAGTGGACAGGACAAGAGACCCAGTACTTC. Its translation: CASSINPQWTGQETQYF.

This clone was detected only a few times. V is TRBV7-9 and J is TRBJ2-3; TRBD2 aligns across 8 bases. The CDR3 is made up of 18 amino acids. Germline V gene data show CDR1 as SEHNR and CDR2 as FQNEAQ (reference sequence). V gave up 4 bases and J gave up 2 bases; unmatched junction bases: 14. CDR3: CASSSSGLLAEVTDTQYF. Written as DNA, the CDR3 is TGTGCCAGCAGCTCCTCCGGGCTACTAGCGGAGGTCACAGATACGCAGTATTTT. The whole variable domain, filled in from reference TRBV7-9 and TRBJ2-3, reads DTGVSQNPRHKITKRGQNVTFRCDPISEHNRLYWYRQTLGQGPEFLTYFQNEAQLEKSRLLSDRFSAERPKGSFSTLEIQRTEQGDSAMYLCASSSSGLLAEVTDTQYFGPGTRLTVL.

This clone showed up just once. The CDR3 DNA sequence: TGTGCCAGCAGTGTCAACAGGGGAAAACTGTTTTTT. Amino acids: CASSVNRGKLFF. The chain employs TRBV27 and TRBJ1-4; 7 bases agree with TRBD1. Per germline, CDR1 MNHEY and CDR2 SMNVEV (reference sequence). V lost 5 bases to trimming and J lost 10 bases; unmatched junction nucleotides: 4. This CDR3 has 12 residues.

This clone has at least ten counts. V and J are TRBV7-3 and TRBJ2-5; 9 bases fit TRBD1. Losses at the gene ends were 5 bases for V and 10 bases for J; bases not matched to a gene: 8. CDR3 length: 13 amino acids. Germline V gives CDR1 SGHTA, CDR2 FQGTGA. CDR3 bases: TGTGCCAGCAGCCCCCAGCCGGGACAGGGCCAGTACTTC. It encodes CASSPQPGQGQYF.

This sequence joins TRBV19 and TRBJ2-7, with a possible D match to TRBD1 (6 bases). The germline V gene encodes CDR1 LNHDA and CDR2 SQIVND (reference sequence). V was clipped by 4 bases and J by 6 bases, with 16 bases between them. The CDR3 has 14 amino acids. The CDR3: CASSTTNRDGEQYF. In nucleotides, the CDR3 is TGTGCCAGTAGTACCACCAACAGGGACGGCGAGCAGTACTTC.

The V gene is TRBV19, the J gene TRBJ2-7; TRBD1 agrees at 8 bases. Germline V gene sequence: CDR1 LNHDA, CDR2 SQIVND (reference sequence). V lost 5 bases, J lost 2 bases, and 11 bases stayed unmatched. The CDR3 loop spans 16 amino acids. DNA of the CDR3: TGTGCCAGTAGTTCCCCCAGGGGGCAAGGTCCCTACGAGCAGTACTTC. Translation: CASSSPRGQGPYEQYF.

The rearrangement uses TRBV10-3 and TRBJ1-1; D unclear. V shed 10 bases and J shed 3 bases, with 15 bases lying between them. The germline gives CDR1 ENHRY, CDR2 SYGVKD. This CDR3 contains 13 residues. In DNA form, the CDR3 reads TGTGCCACCCTGCGGGGTTTCGACACTGAAGCTTTCTTT. Translating it yields CATLRGFDTEAFF.

The chain links TRBV7-8 to TRBJ2-5, with D tentatively TRBD1 (5 bases). This CDR3 comprises 15 residues. Between the trimmed V and J ends, which lost 1 base and 4 bases, there was a span of 13 bases. Germline CDR1 SGHVS, CDR2 FQNEAQ. The CDR3 region has the DNA TGTGCCAGCAGCTTAGTCCCATCAGGGCGAGAGACCCAGTACTTC. Its protein product is CASSLVPSGRETQYF.

The chain employs TRBV24-1 and TRBJ2-1; 8 nucleotides agree with TRBD1. The CDR3 is 18 residues long. Trimming took 3 bases from V and 0 from J; bases not matched to a gene: 9. Germline-derived CDR1 and CDR2 are KGHDR and SFDVKD. The CDR3 DNA reads as TGTGCCACCAGTGATCCAACGAGACAGGGGAGCTCCTACAATGAGCAGTTCTTC. Its translation: CATSDPTRQGSSYNEQFF.

The J gene is TRBJ1-6, the V gene TRBV10-3; D is perhaps TRBD1 (5 bases). Germline lookup yields CDR1 ENHRY and CDR2 SYGVKD. With 2 bases removed from V and 6 bases from J, the gap between germline ends came to 14 bases. The CDR3 covers 16 residues. The CDR3 loop is CAISERYRLGNSPLHF. In nucleotides, the CDR3 is TGTGCCATCAGTGAGCGATACAGGCTGGGTAATTCACCCCTCCACTTT.

This clone was observed a handful of times. V is TRBV7-9 and J is TRBJ2-5; 8 positions agree with TRBD2. After removal of 5 bases from V and 4 bases from J, the junction contained 9 bases not matched to a gene. The CDR3 consists of 15 residues. Per the germline V gene, CDR1 is SEHNR and CDR2 is FQNEAQ (reference sequence). The CDR3 DNA follows: TGTGCCAGCAGCCTATGGACCGGGACTAGAGAGACCCAGTACTTC. Its protein is CASSLWTGTRETQYF.

This chain joins TRBV5-6 and TRBJ2-5, with D possibly being TRBD2 (5 bases). Germline values: CDR1 SGHDT, CDR2 YYEEEE. V lost 3 bases and J 1 base, leaving 7 bases between the germline ends. The CDR3 is 13 residues long. The CDR3 protein is CASSSGFQETQYF. The CDR3 nucleotides read TGTGCCAGCAGCTCGGGGTTCCAAGAGACCCAGTACTTC.

The chain combines TRBV27 with TRBJ2-1; TRBD1 might be the D (6 bases). The CDR3 contains 11 residues. Germline V gene data show CDR1 as MNHEY and CDR2 as SMNVEV (reference sequence). V lost 7 bases and J 9 bases, leaving 10 bases between the germline ends. CDR3 amino acids: CASTQGPEQFF. The DNA of the CDR3 is TGTGCCAGCACCCAGGGGCCTGAGCAGTTCTTC.

The chain recombines TRBV5-1 with TRBJ2-5; 10 bases are a match to TRBD2. Per the germline V gene, CDR1 is SGHRS and CDR2 is YFSETQ. Germline trimming cut 0 bases from V and 1 base from J; bases unmatched to any gene: 0. This CDR3 comprises 15 residues. As DNA, the CDR3 is TGCGCCAGCAGCTTGGGGACTAGCGGCCAAGAGACCCAGTACTTC. Encoded protein: CASSLGTSGQETQYF.

The chain uses TRBV14 and TRBJ1-2; D remains ambiguous. CDR3 length: 14 amino acids. With 6 bases removed from V and 8 bases from J, the gap between germline ends came to 19 bases. Germline V CDR1 and CDR2: SGHDN, FVKESK. The CDR3 is CASSLLNPGKGYTF. DNA for the CDR3: TGTGCCAGCAGTCTATTGAACCCCGGGAAAGGCTACACCTTC.

This chain joins TRBV3-1 (or the pseudogene TRBV3-2) and TRBJ2-7; possibly TRBD2 for D (5 bases). CDR1 is LGHDT and CDR2 is YNNKEL in the germline V gene (reference sequence). Deletions cut 4 bases from V and 5 bases from J, with 12 bases between. The CDR3 totals 13 residues. CDR3 amino acids: CASSPGSLDEQYF. The CDR3 coding sequence is TGTGCCAGCAGCCCGGGGTCGTTGGACGAGCAGTACTTC.

The CDR3 region is CASRSGLAGPGEQYF. The CDR3 DNA follows: TGTGCCAGCAGATCAGGACTAGCGGGGCCTGGGGAGCAGTACTTC. The J gene is TRBJ2-7, the V gene TRBV27; the match to TRBD2 covers 12 bases. This CDR3 is 15 amino acids long. Trimming at V came to 6 bases and at J to 7 bases, leaving 10 bases not matched to a gene. Germline CDR1 is MNHEY and CDR2 is SMNVEV (reference sequence).

J is TRBJ2-5 and V is TRBV5-4, with D possibly being TRBD1 (6 bases). The CDR3 loop spans 11 amino acids. Between the trimmed V and J ends, which lost 4 bases and 7 bases, there was a span of 8 bases. CDR1 and CDR2 from the germline V gene are SGHNT and YYREEE (reference sequence). DNA of the CDR3: TGTGCCAGCAGCCTAGGGGGGACCCAGTACTTC. It specifies CASSLGGTQYF. The entire variable domain, with the rest obtained from reference TRBV5-4 and TRBJ2-5, is as follows: ETGVTQSPTHLIKTRGQQVTLRCSSQSGHNTVSWYQQALGQGPQFIFQYYREEENGRGNFPPRFSGLQFPNYSSELNVNALELDDSALYLCASSLGGTQYFGPGTRLLVL.

The chain combines TRBV19 with TRBJ1-1, with D tentatively TRBD1 (6 bases). The germline CDR1 and CDR2 sequences are LNHDA and SQIVND (reference sequence). V dropped 3 bases and J dropped 1 base, with 12 bases sitting between them. The CDR3 sequence is 15 residues long. This CDR3 is CASSISRGKNTEAFF. Here the CDR3 DNA reads TGTGCCAGTAGTATTAGCAGGGGTAAGAACACTGAAGCTTTCTTT. The full variable domain, in which reference TRBV19 and TRBJ1-1 provide the parts outside the CDR3, is DGGITQSPKYLFRKEGQNVTLSCEQNLNHDAMYWYRQDPGQGLRLIYYSQIVNDFQKGDIAEGYSVSREKKESFPLTVTSAQKNPTAFYLCASSISRGKNTEAFFGQGTRLTVV.

This clone was seen a handful of times. The CDR3 DNA sequence: TGTGCCAGCAGCGCCTCAGGGGGCTGGCAGCCCCAGCATTTT. Encoded protein: CASSASGGWQPQHF. The rearrangement links TRBV27 to TRBJ1-5; 8 positions match TRBD1. CDR1 is MNHEY, CDR2 SMNVEV, per germline (reference sequence). V was clipped by 6 bases and J by 7 bases; unmatched bases: 8. CDR3 size: 14 residues.

V usage is TRBV9 and J usage is TRBJ2-5; 8 positions match TRBD2. J lost 3 bases, V lost 5 bases, and 0 bases had no gene match. The CDR3 runs 12 residues. Germline assignment: CDR1 SGDLS and CDR2 YYNGEE. CDR3 coding DNA: TGTGCCAGCAGGGGACTAGAAGAGACCCAGTACTTC. Amino acid sequence: CASRGLEETQYF.

This clone was counted between two and nine times. This chain links TRBV9 with TRBJ1-4; weak D call: TRBD1 (5 bases). Germline V gene sequence: CDR1 SGDLS, CDR2 YYNGEE. This CDR3 has 18 amino acids. The germline V and J ends were trimmed by 2 bases and 8 bases, with 25 bases remaining between them. CDR3 loop: CASSVGVRRGAVGEKLFF. The CDR3 DNA reads TGTGCCAGCAGCGTTGGGGTTAGGAGGGGAGCGGTGGGCGAAAAACTGTTTTTT.

This rearrangement joins TRBV5-6 to TRBJ2-3, with TRBD2 as a possible D gene (6 bases). Germline loops: CDR1 SGHDT, CDR2 YYEEEE. CDR3 length equals 15 residues. The ends were cut back, 4 bases at V and 4 bases at J, with 16 bases in the middle. The CDR3 DNA follows: TGTGCCAGCAGCCCGGAGGGGTGGGCGGCAGATACGCAGTATTTT. It yields the protein CASSPEGWAADTQYF.

The rearrangement uses TRBV14 and TRBJ2-7; possibly TRBD1 for D (6 bases). The CDR3 is made up of 15 amino acids. Trimming cost V 5 bases and J 6 bases, with 20 bases left between them. Germline loops: CDR1 SGHDN, CDR2 FVKESK. The CDR3 loop is CASSRAQGGSREQYF. The CDR3 coding sequence is TGTGCCAGCAGCAGGGCGCAAGGGGGATCTCGCGAGCAGTACTTC.